The 32 T cell receptor beta chains below come from one sample, sequenced in a study of T cells after yellow fever vaccination (dated by TCRdb to the late 2010s). In light of the paper, this sample's treatment or condition label describes: live attenuated yellow fever vaccine strain. The library was obtained by 5' RACE. Instrument on record: Illumina HiSeq 2500. TCRdb took the public reads, trimmed them with fastp at Q25, ran MiXCR for clone calling and kept in-frame beta chains. Every entry covers one CDR3 protein and lists the most common genes and DNA from its rows. This sample comprises approximately 580,000 distinct CDR3 sequences, roughly a sixth of them detected only once. Together, the top ten hold 17% of the sample. The input for sequencing was PBMCs, taken 4 to 5 days after the first yellow fever vaccination. All receptors come from a man younger than 35 who received the YFV17D yellow fever vaccine.

The chain couples TRBV5-1 to TRBJ2-3, with 9 bases fitting TRBD1. CDR1 and CDR2 (germline): SGHRS, YFSETQ. The V gene end was trimmed by 4 bases and the J gene end by 0 bases; junction bases not matched to a gene: 6. The CDR3 spans 16 residues. The CDR3 spells CASSQGTGLSTDTQYF. CDR3 nucleotides: TGCGCCAGCAGCCAGGGGACAGGGCTAAGCACAGATACGCAGTATTTT.

This clonotype occurred many times. The CDR3 region is CASSQGDRVAGELFF. The CDR3 DNA reads TGCGCCAGCAGCCAAGGGGACAGGGTGGCCGGGGAGCTGTTTTTT. The rearrangement links TRBV4-1 to TRBJ2-2; 9 nucleotides line up with TRBD1. After removal of 1 base from V and 6 bases from J, the junction contained 3 bases not matched to a gene. The germline V gene has CDR1 MGHRA and CDR2 YSYEKL. This CDR3 region has 15 residues.

This clonotype was picked up one time. The chain uses TRBV5-4 and TRBJ2-1, with 8 positions matching TRBD2. Germline loops: CDR1 SGHNT, CDR2 YYREEE (reference sequence). This CDR3 contains 15 residues. J was trimmed by 6 bases and V by 4 bases; bases with no gene match: 9. DNA for the CDR3: TGTGCCAGCAGCCGGGAACTAGCGGTGGGCAATGAGCAGTTCTTC. It translates to CASSRELAVGNEQFF. Full variable domain (rest looked up from reference TRBV5-4 and TRBJ2-1): ETGVTQSPTHLIKTRGQQVTLRCSSQSGHNTVSWYQQALGQGPQFIFQYYREEENGRGNFPPRFSGLQFPNYSSELNVNALELDDSALYLCASSRELAVGNEQFFGPGTRLTVL.

This clonotype was recorded a few times. V gene TRBV5-1 combines with J gene TRBJ1-3; a possible D gene is TRBD1 (5 bases). The V gene lost 5 bases and the J gene lost 4 bases, with 13 bases spanning the gap. CDR3 size: 14 residues. Per the germline V gene, CDR1 is SGHRS and CDR2 is YFSETQ. The CDR3 DNA reads as TGCGCCAGCAGGGCCCCGGGGCGAGGAAACACCATATATTTT. Translating gives CASRAPGRGNTIYF.

For the CDR3, the DNA is TGTGCCAGCAGTCTCCCGGGACAGGGTTTTGATACGCAGTATTTT. It yields the protein CASSLPGQGFDTQYF. The rearrangement links TRBV6-1 to TRBJ2-3; 9 positions agree with TRBD1. CDR3 length equals 15 residues. Germline-derived CDR1 and CDR2 are MNHNS and SASEGT. Trimming at V came to 5 bases and at J to 6 bases, leaving 9 bases not matched to a gene.

This clonotype appeared a few times. The rearrangement joins TRBV28 to TRBJ2-7; possible D gene TRBD2, 6 bases. CDR1 MDHEN and CDR2 SYDVKM come from the germline V gene. V lost 7 bases and J 4 bases, leaving 23 bases between the germline ends. The CDR3 extends over 16 amino acids. In nucleotides, the CDR3 is TGTGCCAGCACAGGGAGGAGGGGTGGGGGACTGTACGAGCAGTACTTC. Translated, it gives CASTGRRGGGLYEQYF. The complete variable domain, with remaining parts taken from reference TRBV28 and TRBJ2-7, reads DVKVTQSSRYLVKRTGEKVFLECVQDMDHENMFWYRQDPGLGLRLIYFSYDVKMKEKGDIPEGYSVSREKKERFSLILESASTNQTSMYLCASTGRRGGGLYEQYFGPGTRLTVT.

As concerns this clonotype: Here the CDR3 omits its conserved ending phenylalanine or tryptophan, so a read error is the likely source. The genes are TRBV23-1 and TRBJ1-4; 8 bases line up with TRBD1. TRBV23-1 carries the ORF label, with uncertain function. This CDR3 comprises 14 residues. V dropped 6 bases and J dropped 8; count of bases not matched to a gene: 8. This chain's CDR3 is CASSPGTGGEKLFS. Written as DNA, the CDR3 is TGCGCCAGCAGCCCCGGGACAGGAGGAGAAAAACTGTTTTCT.

A few counts support this clonotype. The rearrangement joins TRBV7-3 to TRBJ2-3; 8 positions match TRBD2. V lost 4 bases, J lost 0 bases, and 6 bases stayed unmatched. Germline CDR1 SGHTA, CDR2 FQGTGA. The CDR3 contains 16 residues. CDR3 amino acids: CASSSNGLASTDTQYF. In DNA form, the CDR3 reads TGTGCCAGCAGCTCGAACGGACTAGCTAGCACAGATACGCAGTATTTT.

This clonotype occurred a few times. V and J are TRBV20-1 and TRBJ2-5; 10 bases are shared with TRBD1. The CDR3 covers 14 residues. V shed 0 bases, J shed 5 bases, and the junction held 3 bases outside the gene matches. Germline loops: CDR1 DFQATT, CDR2 SNEGSKA (reference sequence). The CDR3, as DNA: TGCAGTGCTAGAGAGAGGACAGGGGGGGAGACCCAGTACTTC. It translates to CSARERTGGETQYF.

There are a few counts of this clonotype. The chain is built from TRBV20-1 and TRBJ1-4; D gene ambiguous. CDR3 length: 11 amino acids. The ends were cut back, 5 bases at V and 8 bases at J, with 9 bases in the middle. The germline V gene has CDR1 DFQATT and CDR2 SNEGSKA (reference sequence). In DNA form, the CDR3 reads TGCAGTGCTCGCAGTACCGAAAAACTGTTTTTT. This codes for CSARSTEKLFF.

The sample holds a few counts of this clonotype. The rearrangement joins TRBV6-1 to TRBJ2-1, with TRBD1 identical over 8 bases. V was clipped by 6 bases and J by 1 base; unmatched bases: 5. The CDR3 length is 15 residues. Germline assignment: CDR1 MNHNS and CDR2 SASEGT. CDR3 bases: TGTGCCAGCAGGGGTACAGGGGGTTCCTACAATGAGCAGTTCTTC. This translates into CASRGTGGSYNEQFF.

This clonotype was detected many times. CDR3 nucleotide sequence: TGTGCCAGCTGCGAGGGGTTAGGTGGTGAGCAGTTCTTC. The encoded protein is CASCEGLGGEQFF. The chain combines TRBV7-3 with TRBJ2-1, with D possibly being TRBD1 or TRBD2 (5 bases each). The CDR3 loop spans 13 amino acids. Trimming removed 8 bases at V and 9 bases at J, with 17 bases between. Per germline, CDR1 SGHTA and CDR2 FQGTGA.

The gene calls are TRBV12-3 or TRBV12-4 and TRBJ1-2; 7 bases map to TRBD1. V trimming: 10 bases; J trimming: 4 bases; junction bases outside the gene matches: 9. This CDR3 region has 13 residues. The CDR3 bases are TGTGCCACCCATCGACAGGGCCCCTATGGCTACACCTTC. Its translation is CATHRQGPYGYTF.

This clonotype was counted only a few times. This chain joins TRBV5-1 and TRBJ1-2; D unclear. Deletions cut 0 bases from V and 6 bases from J, with 15 bases between. This CDR3 has 15 residues. The germline CDR1 and CDR2 sequences are SGHRS and YFSETQ. This CDR3 is CASSLVVTAYNGYTF. For the CDR3, the DNA is TGCGCCAGCAGCTTGGTGGTCACAGCCTATAATGGCTACACCTTC.

This chain joins TRBV6-1 and TRBJ1-2; D is unresolved. The germline gives CDR1 MNHNS, CDR2 SASEGT. The CDR3 extends over 14 amino acids. Trimming stripped 4 bases from V and 3 bases from J, with 12 bases between. The CDR3 sequence is CASSGSALDYGYTF. Here the CDR3 DNA reads TGTGCCAGCAGTGGTTCTGCGCTTGACTATGGCTACACCTTC.

The sample holds many counts of this clonotype. The chain is built from TRBV12-3 or TRBV12-4 and TRBJ2-3, with 11 nucleotides matching TRBD2. This CDR3 is 15 amino acids long. The V segment lost 5 bases and the J segment 3 bases; nucleotides outside the gene matches: 4. The chain's CDR3 is CASSGGTSGTDTQYF. DNA for the CDR3: TGTGCCAGCAGTGGGGGGACTAGCGGAACAGATACGCAGTATTTT.

This clonotype was recorded a few times. V is TRBV11-2 and J is TRBJ2-3; D call uncertain. CDR3 length equals 13 residues. Trimming stripped 3 bases from V and 4 bases from J, with 8 bases between. Germline V gene sequence: CDR1 SGHAT, CDR2 FQNNGV. CDR3 region: CASSFATADTQYF. Here the CDR3 DNA reads TGTGCCAGCAGCTTTGCTACGGCAGATACGCAGTATTTT.

The chain has TRBV5-6 and TRBJ2-7; 7 bases map to TRBD2. The CDR3 loop spans 16 amino acids. Losses at the gene ends were 0 bases for V and 1 base for J; bases not matched to a gene: 7. Germline V gives CDR1 SGHDT, CDR2 YYEEEE. This CDR3 reads CASSLAALAESYEQYV. In nucleotides, the CDR3 is TGTGCCAGCAGCTTGGCGGCCCTAGCGGAGTCCTACGAGCAGTACGTC.

This clonotype was detected only a few times. The V call is TRBV27, the J call TRBJ2-7, with 7 bases lining up with TRBD2. This CDR3 is built from 14 residues. Germline values: CDR1 MNHEY, CDR2 SMNVEV (reference sequence). The V and J ends lost 3 bases and 2 bases, in that order; junction bases with no gene match: 4. CDR3 amino acids: CASSFSLAAYEQYF. The DNA of the CDR3 is TGTGCCAGCAGTTTCTCTCTAGCGGCCTACGAGCAGTACTTC.

This clonotype was counted at least ten times. The chain links TRBV7-2 to TRBJ2-3; 8 positions match TRBD2. The trim removed 2 bases at V and 2 bases at J, leaving 6 bases unmatched. This CDR3 comprises 16 residues. Germline V gives CDR1 SGHTA, CDR2 FQGNSA. The CDR3 bases are TGTGCCAGCAGCTTACAGAGCGGGGGAGTCACAGATACGCAGTATTTT. Protein sequence: CASSLQSGGVTDTQYF.

The gene calls are TRBV10-3 and TRBJ1-6; 8 bases match TRBD1. The trim removed 6 bases at V and 7 bases at J, leaving 8 bases unmatched. The CDR3 runs to 15 residues. Germline CDR1 is ENHRY and CDR2 is SYGVKD. As DNA, the CDR3 is TGTGCCATCAGGTCGACAGGGGATAACAATTCACCCCTCCACTTT. It translates to CAIRSTGDNNSPLHF.

This clonotype was seen more than once but under ten times. The chain links TRBV11-2 to TRBJ2-1; no definite D call. Trimming stripped 0 bases from V and 8 bases from J, with 5 bases between. The CDR3 contains 12 residues. The germline V gene encodes CDR1 SGHAT and CDR2 FQNNGV. Written as DNA, the CDR3 is TGTGCCAGCAGCTTAGACGTGGATGAGCAGTTCTTC. Protein product: CASSLDVDEQFF. The full variable domain, completed using reference TRBV11-2 and TRBJ2-1, is EAGVAQSPRYKIIEKRQSVAFWCNPISGHATLYWYQQILGQGPKLLIQFQNNGVVDDSQLPKDRFSAERLKGVDSTLKIQPAKLEDSAVYLCASSLDVDEQFFGPGTRLTVL.

For the CDR3, the DNA is TGTGCCAGCAGTTATTTCCCGGGACCGGGGGGTTACAATGAGCAGTTCTTC. It specifies CASSYFPGPGGYNEQFF. The chain carries TRBV6-5 and TRBJ2-1; TRBD2 agrees at 7 bases. The V gene end was trimmed by 3 bases and the J gene end by 4 bases; junction bases not matched to a gene: 12. Germline-derived CDR1 and CDR2 are MNHEY and SVGAGI. This CDR3 spans 17 amino acids.

This clonotype turned up a few times. The chain uses TRBV5-1 and TRBJ2-3; the D call may be TRBD1 or TRBD2 (5 bases each). The CDR3 covers 14 residues. The V end lost 4 bases, the J end lost 8 bases, and 17 bases lay between the germline ends. Germline-derived CDR1 and CDR2 are SGHRS and YFSETQ. The CDR3 coding sequence is TGCGCCAGCAGCCTCGGGGCCCTGTTCGGTACGCAGTATTTT. Translating it yields CASSLGALFGTQYF.

V and J are TRBV7-9 and TRBJ2-1; 12 bases align to TRBD2. J lost 12 bases, V lost 5 bases, and 17 bases had no gene match. From germline, CDR1 is SEHNR and CDR2 FQNEAQ (reference sequence). This CDR3 region has 17 residues. The CDR3 reads CASSPPSGRAEGRRQFF. In DNA, the CDR3 is TGTGCCAGCAGCCCCCCTAGCGGGAGGGCTGAGGGTCGTCGGCAGTTCTTC.

This clonotype was observed a handful of times. This sequence joins TRBV30 and TRBJ2-7; weak D call: TRBD2 (6 bases). Deletions cut 2 bases from V and 7 bases from J, with 12 bases between. Germline CDR1 is GTSNPN and CDR2 is SVGIG (reference sequence). The CDR3 is 12 amino acids. As DNA, the CDR3 is TGTGCCTGGAGTCTGGGACTGAGGGAGCAGTACTTC. Amino acid sequence: CAWSLGLREQYF.

This clonotype was counted between two and nine times. The rearrangement uses TRBV27 and TRBJ2-3; tentative D call: TRBD2 (5 bases). Trimming pared 3 bases from V and 0 bases from J, leaving 16 bases between. The CDR3 sequence is 17 residues long. Germline V gene lookup returns CDR1 MNHEY and CDR2 SMNVEV (reference sequence). The CDR3 region has the DNA TGTGCCAGCAGTTTGGTTGCGGGCCTCCTTAGCACAGATACGCAGTATTTT. Translation gives CASSLVAGLLSTDTQYF.

The genes are TRBV18 and TRBJ2-1; 10 nucleotides match TRBD2. The CDR3 is made up of 15 amino acids. Germline V lookup: CDR1 KGHSH, CDR2 LQKENI. The V and J ends lost 6 bases and 4 bases, in that order; junction bases with no gene match: 6. The CDR3 reads CASSRTSGIYNEQFF. CDR3 coding DNA: TGTGCCAGCTCCCGAACTAGCGGGATTTACAATGAGCAGTTCTTC.

This clonotype was seen a handful of times. V gene TRBV7-8 combines with J gene TRBJ1-1, with 8 bases that match TRBD1. Trimming removed 1 base from V and 4 bases from J; junction bases left unmatched: 8. Germline V lookup: CDR1 SGHVS, CDR2 FQNEAQ. This CDR3 contains 16 residues. The CDR3 DNA follows: TGTGCCAGCAGCTTAGATCCAGGGGGCCCGGGCACTGAAGCTTTCTTT. Amino acid sequence: CASSLDPGGPGTEAFF. Complete variable domain (other parts from reference TRBV7-8 and TRBJ1-1): GAGVSQSPRYKVAKRGQDVALRCDPISGHVSLFWYQQALGQGPEFLTYFQNEAQLDKSGLPSDRFFAERPEGSVSTLKIQRTQQEDSAVYLCASSLDPGGPGTEAFFGQGTRLTVV.

V gene TRBV2 combines with J gene TRBJ2-7; 7 bases are a match to TRBD1. V lost 8 bases and J lost 6; bases outside the gene matches: 10. There are 13 residues in the CDR3. Germline CDR1 is SNHLY and CDR2 is FYNNEI. CDR3 coding DNA: TGTGCCAGCGTAAGGGACAGCGGTGGCGAGCAGTACGTC. As protein: CASVRDSGGEQYV.

The rearrangement links TRBV10-3 to TRBJ2-1, with a weak D call TRBD2 (6 bases). V dropped 4 bases and J dropped 9 bases, with 16 bases sitting between them. Per the germline V gene, CDR1 is ENHRY and CDR2 is SYGVKD. The CDR3 covers 14 residues. For the CDR3, the DNA is TGTGCCATCAGTGGGCCACTAGCTTCAGTTGAGCAGTTCTTC. Its protein is CAISGPLASVEQFF.

V is TRBV6-2 or TRBV6-3 and J is TRBJ2-3; maybe TRBD2 (5 bases). CDR1 is MNHEY and CDR2 is SVGEGT in the germline V gene. The V and J ends lost 7 bases and 3 bases respectively, with 11 bases between them. The length of the CDR3 is 13 residues. The CDR3 DNA follows: TGTGCCAGCAAGCGGTCCGGGACAGATACGCAGTATTTT. Its translation: CASKRSGTDTQYF.